Sequencing of this T cell receptor beta chain was carried out in a study of Ad26.COV2.S vaccination and SARS-CoV-2 variants. Points on this clone: Its antigen is undetermined.

Treatment described: roughly 18 received Ad26.COV2.S at low or high dose, single or two shots; roughly 5 received placebo; per-sample allocation not given. On day 63 after the first injection, vaccine and placebo recipients gave samples. The shot given was an Ad26 vector that makes Wuhan-strain SARS-CoV-2 spike. Study-wide results and limits: Substantial response breadth was reportedly seen for spike-specific CD8+ and CD4+ T cells after vaccination.

The table came from immunoSEQ multiplex PCR; TCRdb's copy has only in-frame clones and leaves some out. The sample includes approximately 420,000 clones, 88% of them seen just once. Trimming pared 3 bases from V and 0 bases from J, leaving 17 bases between. The CDR3 loop spans 17 amino acids. CDR1 is KGHSH, CDR2 LQKENI, per germline. This clonotype originated in a person between 18 and 65 years old who received the Ad26.COV2.S COVID-19 vaccine or a placebo. The chain links TRBV18 to TRBJ1-1; no definite D call. The source was peripheral blood, collected in a trial of Ad26.COV2.S vaccine versus placebo. The CDR3 spells CASSPTRDTLMNTEAFF. The CDR3 DNA reads as TGTGCCAGCTCACCTACGAGAGACACATTGATGAACACTGAAGCTTTCTTT.